This note documents a single T cell receptor (beta chain) sequence. Profiling relied on immunoSEQ multiplex PCR, and the TCRdb table lists in-frame clones only, not all of them. The table has about 80,000 clones, 85% to 95% seen once. These data originate in a study of technical replicates of blood from a handful of donors. The CDR3 is 15 amino acids. CDR1 is MNHEY, CDR2 SMNVEV, per germline (reference sequence). V lost 3 bases and J lost 2; bases outside the gene matches: 4. The TCR was taken from a human donor in good health. The chain has TRBV27 and TRBJ2-7, with TRBD1 matching over 10 bases. Sequencing used T cells isolated from PBMCs. The CDR3 spells CASSFGTGAPYEQYF. In DNA, the CDR3 is TGTGCCAGCAGTTTTGGGACAGGGGCCCCCTACGAGCAGTACTTC.